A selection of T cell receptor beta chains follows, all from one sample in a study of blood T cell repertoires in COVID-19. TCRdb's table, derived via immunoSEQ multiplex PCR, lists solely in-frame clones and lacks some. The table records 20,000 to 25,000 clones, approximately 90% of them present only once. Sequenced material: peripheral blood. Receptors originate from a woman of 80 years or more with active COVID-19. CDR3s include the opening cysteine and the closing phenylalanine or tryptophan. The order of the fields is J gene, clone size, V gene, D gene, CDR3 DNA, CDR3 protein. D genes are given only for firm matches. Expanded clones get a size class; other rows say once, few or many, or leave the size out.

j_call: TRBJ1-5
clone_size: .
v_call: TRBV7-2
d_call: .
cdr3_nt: TGTGCCAGCAGCTTAGGCGCAGGGAACAGACAGCCCCAGCATTTT
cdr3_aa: CASSLGAGNRQPQHF

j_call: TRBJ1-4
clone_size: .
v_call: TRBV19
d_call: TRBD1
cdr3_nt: TGTGCCAGTAGTTTACAGGGGGCGGCTAATGAAAAACTGTTTTTT
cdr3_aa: CASSLQGAANEKLFF

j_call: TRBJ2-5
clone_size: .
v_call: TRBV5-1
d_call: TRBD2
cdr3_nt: TGCGCCAGCAGCTTGGATGCGGGAGGGGGGACCCAGTACTTC
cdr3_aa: CASSLDAGGGTQYF

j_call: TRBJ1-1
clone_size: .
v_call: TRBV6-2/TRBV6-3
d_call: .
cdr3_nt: TGTGCCAGCACCCCCCGTTTGGGGGGTGATGAAGCTTTCTTT
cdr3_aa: CASTPRLGGDEAFF

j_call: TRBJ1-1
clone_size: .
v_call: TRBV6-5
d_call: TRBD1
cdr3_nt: TGTGCCAGCAGGGAGACAGGGCCAAACACTGAAGCTTTCTTT
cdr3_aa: CASRETGPNTEAFF

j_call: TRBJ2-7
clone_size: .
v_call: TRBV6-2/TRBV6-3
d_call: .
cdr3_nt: TGTGCCAGCAGTCGGGCTCTTGCGGGAGAGCAGTACTTC
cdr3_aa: CASSRALAGEQYF

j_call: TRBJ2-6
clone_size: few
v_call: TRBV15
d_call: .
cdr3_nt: TGTGCCACCAGCGCCCGGACACTCTCTGGGGCCAACGTCCTGACTTTC
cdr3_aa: CATSARTLSGANVLTF

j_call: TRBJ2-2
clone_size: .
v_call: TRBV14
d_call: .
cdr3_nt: TGTGCCAGCACCGGGATAGGAACCCGCACCGGGGAGCTGTTTTTT
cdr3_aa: CASTGIGTRTGELFF

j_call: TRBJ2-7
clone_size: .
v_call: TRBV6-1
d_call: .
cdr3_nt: TGTGCCAGCAGTGAAGCGGCTGACAGCTATGGGTCCGAGCAGTACTTC
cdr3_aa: CASSEAADSYGSEQYF

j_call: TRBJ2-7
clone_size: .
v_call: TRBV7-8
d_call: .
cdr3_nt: TGTGCCAGCAGCTTAGTTCGGACACACTACGAGCAGTACTTC
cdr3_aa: CASSLVRTHYEQYF

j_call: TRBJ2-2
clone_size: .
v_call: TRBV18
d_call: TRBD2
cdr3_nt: TGTGCCAGCTCACGCGGACTAGCGGGGGGCGACGGGGAGCTGTTTTTT
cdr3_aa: CASSRGLAGGDGELFF

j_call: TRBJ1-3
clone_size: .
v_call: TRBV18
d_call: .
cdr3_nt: TGTGCCAGCTCACCAGGGTCGGGAGCCTCTGGAAACACCATATATTTT
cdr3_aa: CASSPGSGASGNTIYF

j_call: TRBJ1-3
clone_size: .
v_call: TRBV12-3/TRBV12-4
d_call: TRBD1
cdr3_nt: TGTGCCAGCAGTTTATTGGACAGGGCATATTTT
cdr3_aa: CASSLLDRAYF

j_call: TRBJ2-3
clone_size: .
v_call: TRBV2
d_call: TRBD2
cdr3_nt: TGTGCCAGCAGGGCGACTAGCGGGGGGGGCCAGTATTTT
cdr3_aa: CASRATSGGGQYF

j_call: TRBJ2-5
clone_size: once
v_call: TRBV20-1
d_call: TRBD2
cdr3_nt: TGCAGTGCTATGGGGGGGAGGACCCAGTACTTC
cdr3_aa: CSAMGGRTQYF

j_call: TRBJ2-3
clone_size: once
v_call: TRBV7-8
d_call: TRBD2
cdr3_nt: TGTGCCAGCAGCTCGGGGAGACTAGCGCCTCTTGATACGCAGTATTTT
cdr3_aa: CASSSGRLAPLDTQYF

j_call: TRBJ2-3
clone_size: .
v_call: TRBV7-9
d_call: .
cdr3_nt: TGTGCCAGCAGCCGTGACGGGTCCTTCACAGATACGCAGTATTTT
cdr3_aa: CASSRDGSFTDTQYF

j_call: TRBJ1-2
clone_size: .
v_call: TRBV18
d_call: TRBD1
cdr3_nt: TGTGCCAGCTCAACAGCAGGGGGCCCTAACTATGGCTACACCTTC
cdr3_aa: CASSTAGGPNYGYTF

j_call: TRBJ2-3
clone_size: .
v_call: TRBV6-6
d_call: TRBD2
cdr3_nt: TGTGCCAGCAGTTACGCGGGGGGCACAGATACGCAGTATTTT
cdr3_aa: CASSYAGGTDTQYF

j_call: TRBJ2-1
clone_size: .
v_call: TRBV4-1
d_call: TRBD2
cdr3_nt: TGCGCCAGCAGCCAAGATCTTGAACTAGCGCGGGATGAGCAGTTCTTC
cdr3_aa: CASSQDLELARDEQFF

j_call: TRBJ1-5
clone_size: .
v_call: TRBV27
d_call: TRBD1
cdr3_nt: TGTGCCAGCAGCACAGGGGGGGGTCCGCAGCAGCCCCAGCATTTT
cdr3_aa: CASSTGGGPQQPQHF

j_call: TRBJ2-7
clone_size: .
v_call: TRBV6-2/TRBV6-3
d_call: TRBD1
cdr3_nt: TGTGCCAGCAGTTACTCCGGACAGGAGAACGAGCAGTACTTC
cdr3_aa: CASSYSGQENEQYF

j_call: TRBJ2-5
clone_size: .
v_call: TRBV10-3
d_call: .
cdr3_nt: TGTGCCATCAGTTCCCCAGGGCAGGCGATAGAGACCCAGTACTTC
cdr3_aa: CAISSPGQAIETQYF

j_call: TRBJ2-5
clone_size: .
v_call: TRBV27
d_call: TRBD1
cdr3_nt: TGTGCCAGCAGTTTAAGGGACAGGCCTATCCGGGAGACCCAGTACTTC
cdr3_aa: CASSLRDRPIRETQYF

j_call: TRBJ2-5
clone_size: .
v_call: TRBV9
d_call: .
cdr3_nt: TGTGCCAGCAGCGAGGGGGTGGGCGGAGAGACCCAGTACTTC
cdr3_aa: CASSEGVGGETQYF

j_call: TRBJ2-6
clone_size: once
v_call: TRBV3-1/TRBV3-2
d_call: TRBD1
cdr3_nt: TGTGCCAGCAGCCAAGATCCCGACAGGGCCCACTCTGGGGCCAACGTCCTGACTTTC
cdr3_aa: CASSQDPDRAHSGANVLTF

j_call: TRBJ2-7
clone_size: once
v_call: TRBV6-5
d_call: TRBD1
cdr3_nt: TGTGCCAGCAGGCTAAACAGGGGGCACTACGAGCAGTACTTC
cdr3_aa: CASRLNRGHYEQYF